The 15 T cell receptor beta chains presented below share a single source sample, sequenced in a study of CD8+CD57+ T cells in acquired aplastic anemia. TCR beta VDJ and CDR3 profiles were obtained from a genomic DNA template. TCRdb independently ran MiXCR on the reads; one entry per CDR3 protein. This table has 86,000 or so distinct CDR3 sequences, under 50% appearing once. The sequencing input was sorted CD4+, CD8+, or CD8+CD57+ T cells (not recorded which) from PBMCs. These receptor sequences come from a human donor in good health, serving as a control.

There are many counts of this clonotype. The V and J genes are TRBV5-4 and TRBJ1-2; D ambiguous. CDR1 is SGHNT, CDR2 YYREEE, per germline (reference sequence). Trimming pared 1 base from V and 0 bases from J, leaving 4 bases between. This CDR3 contains 13 residues. The CDR3 here is CASSLYSNYGYTF. The DNA of the CDR3 is TGTGCCAGCAGCTTGTACTCTAACTATGGCTACACCTTC.

This clonotype was observed many times. The V call is TRBV20-1, the J call TRBJ1-1; D is unclear. Deletions cut 5 bases from V and 5 bases from J, with 12 bases between. CDR1 and CDR2 from the germline V gene are DFQATT and SNEGSKA (reference sequence). This CDR3 has 12 amino acids. Written as DNA, the CDR3 is TGCAGTGCTGACGAGAAGGGAACTGAAGCTTTCTTT. This translates into CSADEKGTEAFF.

This clonotype was seen repeatedly, ten times or more. The J gene is TRBJ1-2, the V gene TRBV29-1; TRBD1 matches 8 bases. CDR1 and CDR2 from the germline V gene are SQVTM and ANQGSEA. The CDR3 has 16 residues. With 0 bases clipped from V and 3 bases from J, the junction kept 9 bases outside the gene matches. The CDR3 is CSVEESDRVDYYGYTF. The CDR3 nucleotides are TGCAGCGTTGAAGAATCGGACAGGGTCGATTACTATGGCTACACCTTC.

J is TRBJ1-1 and V is TRBV6-1; D is ambiguous. The CDR3 is 12 amino acids. V lost 3 bases and J lost 4, with 6 bases in between. Germline CDR1 is MNHNS and CDR2 is SASEGT. CDR3 residues: CASSEDPTEAFF. CDR3 nucleotides: TGTGCCAGCAGTGAGGACCCCACTGAAGCTTTCTTT.

The rearrangement links TRBV4-2 to TRBJ1-2; TRBD1 is a possible D gene (5 bases). The germline gives CDR1 LGHNA, CDR2 YNFKEQ. V was shortened by 1 base and J by 2 bases, with 11 bases between the two germline ends. This CDR3 has 15 amino acids. The CDR3 DNA is TGTGCCAGCAGCCAAGGTAGGGGCCAGAACTATGGCTACACCTTC. Its translation: CASSQGRGQNYGYTF.

This clonotype was found many times. V usage is TRBV6-5 and J usage is TRBJ2-7; 7 bases map to TRBD2. CDR3 size: 14 residues. V lost 0 bases to trimming and J lost 5 bases; unmatched junction nucleotides: 4. Germline V gene sequence: CDR1 MNHEY, CDR2 SVGAGI. The chain's CDR3 is CASSYSPGRDEQYF. CDR3 sequence (DNA): TGTGCCAGCAGTTACTCTCCAGGGAGGGACGAGCAGTACTTC.

This clonotype has ten or more counts. The chain carries TRBV24-1 and TRBJ2-7, with 7 bases identical to TRBD2. Germline lookup yields CDR1 KGHDR and CDR2 SFDVKD. This CDR3 has 14 residues. Trimming at V came to 8 bases and at J to 6 bases, leaving 12 bases not matched to a gene. CDR3 residues: CATNRRTRTSEQYF. In DNA, the CDR3 is TGTGCCACCAACCGAAGGACTAGAACGAGCGAGCAGTACTTC.

The rearrangement uses TRBV2 and TRBJ1-1; TRBD1 matches at 7 bases. Germline CDR1 SNHLY, CDR2 FYNNEI. The CDR3 sequence is 13 residues long. The junction had 7 bases not matched to a gene; V was cut back by 6 bases and J by 6 bases. The CDR3 coding sequence is TGTGCCAGCAGAGACAGGGAACTCGCTGAAGCTTTCTTT. It translates to CASRDRELAEAFF.

The chain carries TRBV2 and TRBJ1-4; D is perhaps TRBD1 (6 bases). V was pared by 4 bases and J by 10 bases, with 10 bases between. The CDR3 runs to 12 residues. Germline CDR1 and CDR2: SNHLY and FYNNEI. CDR3 in amino acids: CASSVTGSKLFF. CDR3 DNA sequence: TGTGCCAGCAGTGTGACAGGCTCAAAACTGTTTTTT.

This clonotype showed up just a few times. This chain joins TRBV11-3 and TRBJ2-5; 11 positions agree with TRBD2. CDR1 is SGHNT, CDR2 YENEEA, per germline. The CDR3 covers 15 residues. With V trimmed by 3 bases and J by 5 bases, 5 bases remained unmatched. The CDR3: CASSLLAGGGETQYF. In DNA form, the CDR3 reads TGTGCCAGCAGCTTGTTAGCGGGAGGGGGGGAGACCCAGTACTTC.

The genes are TRBV15 and TRBJ1-4, with D perhaps TRBD1 (5 bases). V lost 3 bases and J lost 6, with 5 bases in between. The CDR3 length is 12 residues. Germline lookup yields CDR1 LNHNV and CDR2 YYDKDF (reference sequence). CDR3 in amino acids: CATSSRDEKLFF. CDR3 nucleotide sequence: TGTGCCACCAGCAGCAGGGATGAAAAACTGTTTTTT. Looking up the rest from reference TRBV15 and TRBJ1-4 gives the full variable domain: DAMVIQNPRYQVTQFGKPVTLSCSQTLNHNVMYWYQQKSSQAPKLLFHYYDKDFNNEADTPDNFQSRRPNTSFCFLDIRSPGLGDTAMYLCATSSRDEKLFFGSGTQLSVL.

With respect to this clonotype: This may be a read error, as it is one base from a much larger clone. The genes are TRBV6-1 and TRBJ1-2; D is unresolved. The CDR3 extends over 13 amino acids. The germline V gene has CDR1 MNHNS and CDR2 SASEGT. V was trimmed by 11 bases and J by 4 bases, leaving 17 bases between them. The CDR3 DNA follows: TGTGCCTGCACCCCGGATCCATTCTATGGCTACACCTTC. Protein sequence: CACTPDPFYGYTF.

This clonotype appeared many times. The chain links TRBV11-1 to TRBJ1-3; D is unresolved. This CDR3 has 17 amino acids. Trimming cost V 4 bases and J 0 bases, with 16 bases left between them. CDR1 is SGHAT, CDR2 FQDESV, per germline (reference sequence). CDR3 residues: CASSSSWAQSSGNTIYF. For the CDR3, the DNA is TGTGCCAGCAGCTCCTCATGGGCGCAGAGCTCTGGAAACACCATATATTTT. The variable domain in full, with the rest retrieved from reference TRBV11-1 and TRBJ1-3, is EAEVAQSPRYKITEKSQAVAFWCDPISGHATLYWYRQILGQGPELLVQFQDESVVDDSQLPKDRFSAERLKGVDSTLKIQPAELGDSAMYLCASSSSWAQSSGNTIYFGEGSWLTVV.

Details on this clonotype: In this CDR3 the conserved last residue, phenylalanine or tryptophan, is missing, so a read error is likely. The chain has TRBV9 and TRBJ1-1; no firm D call. Trimming removed 7 bases from V and 6 bases from J, with 19 bases in between. This CDR3 is 14 amino acids long. Germline V gene sequence: CDR1 SGDLS, CDR2 YYNGEE. CDR3 sequence (DNA): TGTGCCAGCTCACCACGAGAGGTTCCGGCTGAAGCTTTCCTT. Translating it yields CASSPREVPAEAFL.

In its sample, this clonotype was seen once. The gene calls are TRBV25-1 and TRBJ2-4; no definite D call. V lost 5 bases and J 1 base, leaving 15 bases between the germline ends. This CDR3 comprises 16 residues. Germline V CDR1 and CDR2: MGHDK, SYGVNS. CDR3 in amino acids: CASSHEGMSAKNIQYF. CDR3 in DNA: TGTGCCAGCAGTCATGAAGGGATGTCGGCCAAAAACATTCAGTACTTC. Looking up the rest from reference TRBV25-1 and TRBJ2-4 gives the full variable domain: EADIYQTPRYLVIGTGKKITLECSQTMGHDKMYWYQQDPGMELHLIHYSYGVNSTEKGDLSSESTVSRIRTEHFPLTLESARPSHTSQYLCASSHEGMSAKNIQYFGAGTRLSVL.